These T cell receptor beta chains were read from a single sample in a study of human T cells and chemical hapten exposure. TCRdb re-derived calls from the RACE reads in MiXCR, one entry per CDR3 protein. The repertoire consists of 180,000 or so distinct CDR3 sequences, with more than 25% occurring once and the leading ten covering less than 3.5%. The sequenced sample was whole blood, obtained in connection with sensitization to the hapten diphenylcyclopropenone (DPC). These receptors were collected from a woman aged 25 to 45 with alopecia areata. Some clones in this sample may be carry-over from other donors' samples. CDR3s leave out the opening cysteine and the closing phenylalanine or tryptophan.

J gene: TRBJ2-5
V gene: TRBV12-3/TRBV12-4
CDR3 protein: ASSFAGKETQY

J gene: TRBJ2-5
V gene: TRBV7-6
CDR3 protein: ASSPSPVQETQY

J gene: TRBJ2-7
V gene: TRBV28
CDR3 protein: ASSHPGQGTYEQY

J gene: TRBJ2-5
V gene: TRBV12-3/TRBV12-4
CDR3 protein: ASSPDGQETQY

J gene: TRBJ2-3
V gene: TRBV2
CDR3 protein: ASMRTSGSDTQY

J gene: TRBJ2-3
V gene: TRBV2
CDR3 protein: ASSGDRSTDTQY

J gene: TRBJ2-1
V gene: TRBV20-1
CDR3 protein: SARVGHSYNEQF

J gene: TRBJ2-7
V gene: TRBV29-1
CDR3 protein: SVVPGQGFLNEQY

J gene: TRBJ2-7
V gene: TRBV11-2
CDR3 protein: ASSGRRLAGLWEQY

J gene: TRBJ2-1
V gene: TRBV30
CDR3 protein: AWSRGYNEQF

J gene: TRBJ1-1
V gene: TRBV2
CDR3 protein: ASSPMSTEAF

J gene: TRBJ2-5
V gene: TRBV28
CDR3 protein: ASSDWTGKGETQY

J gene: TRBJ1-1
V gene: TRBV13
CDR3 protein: ASSFRGPAGNTEAF

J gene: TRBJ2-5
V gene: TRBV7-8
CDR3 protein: ASSLAEVAGVRGETQY

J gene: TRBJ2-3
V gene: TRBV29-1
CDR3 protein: SGGLSTDTQY

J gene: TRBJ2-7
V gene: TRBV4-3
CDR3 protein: ASSQDWTGGSYEQY